This T cell receptor (beta chain) was sequenced during a study of T-cell memory formation after mild COVID-19. Study-level information: Each donor largely had its own TCR clusters.

There are 15 residues in the CDR3. Germline CDR1 and CDR2: SGHVS and FNYEAQ. V lost 4 bases and J lost 8; bases outside the gene matches: 9. Notes on the study in general: Clones contracting across day 15 to 85 had a balanced CD4/CD8 profile; later expanding clones leaned CD4+. Nothing confirmed that second-wave clones peaking on day 37 were specific for SARS-CoV-2.

Barcoded TCR alpha and TCR beta cDNA libraries with UMIs came from 5'RACE using constant-segment primers. TCRdb processed the 5' RACE reads anew with MiXCR; each CDR3 protein has one entry. The sample lists 110,000 to 150,000 distinct CDR3 sequences, roughly 13% occurring once. Comments on this clonotype: The antigen remains unidentified.

This clonotype originated in an adult woman who had mild COVID-19 (a few samples of this study predate the infection). Cell type and time point are not known. Material: PBMCs or a T cell subset sorted from them (not recorded which). J is TRBJ2-1 and V is TRBV7-6, with 9 positions matching TRBD2. CDR3 residues: CASSSHWTSADEQFF. The CDR3 DNA reads TGTGCCAGCAGCTCCCATTGGACTAGCGCCGATGAGCAGTTCTTC.